These 23 T cell receptor beta chains were all obtained from the same sample, sequenced in a study of cytomegalovirus exposure and HLA in healthy donors. The primer mix had 60 Vbeta and 13 Jbeta primers. Produced via immunoSEQ multiplex PCR; TCRdb's table is partial and in-frame only. The sample has around 140,000 clones, roughly 66% seen once. Sequenced input: PBMCs. The receptor set was obtained from a woman aged 18-35 years in good health and CMV-seronegative.

This sequence joins TRBV27 and TRBJ2-1; 9 bases agree with TRBD2. Germline assignment: CDR1 MNHEY and CDR2 SMNVEV (reference sequence). The CDR3 runs to 15 residues. V dropped 5 bases and J dropped 7; count of bases not matched to a gene: 9. CDR3 bases: TGTGCCAGCAGTCGAATAGCGGGAGCACTAAATGAGCAGTTCTTC. Its translation: CASSRIAGALNEQFF.

V gene TRBV7-9 combines with J gene TRBJ2-1; a possible D gene is TRBD1 (5 bases). Germline CDR1 reads SEHNR; CDR2 reads FQNEAQ (reference sequence). The CDR3 has 17 residues. Trimming shortened V by 7 bases and J by 8 bases, and 27 bases separated the two germline ends. The CDR3 region has the DNA TGTGCCAGCACCTTCCGACCCACTAAAGGGGTAGGGGATGAGCAGTTCTTC. Translated: CASTFRPTKGVGDEQFF.

V is TRBV6-1 and J is TRBJ2-7, with a weak D call TRBD1 (6 bases). Germline CDR1 reads MNHNS; CDR2 reads SASEGT. V lost 6 bases and J lost 4, with 19 bases in between. CDR3 size: 15 residues. In nucleotides, the CDR3 is TGTGCCAGCAGGACCAACAGGGCAAGACAATACGAGCAGTACGTC. The encoded protein is CASRTNRARQYEQYV.

The chain carries TRBV2 and TRBJ1-5; perhaps TRBD1 as D (5 bases). The CDR3 has 15 amino acids. Germline loops: CDR1 SNHLY, CDR2 FYNNEI. V lost 6 bases to trimming and J lost 5 bases, with 17 bases between them. The CDR3 sequence: CASSAQGGVDQPQHF. Written as DNA, the CDR3 is TGTGCCAGCAGCGCTCAGGGAGGGGTCGATCAGCCCCAGCATTTT.

The chain combines TRBV16 with TRBJ1-5; D is unresolved. In germline, CDR1 is KGHSY, CDR2 FQNENV. The CDR3 length is 15 residues. The V and J ends lost 2 bases and 0 bases respectively, with 8 bases between them. The CDR3 loop is CASSQQVHSNQPQHF. In DNA, the CDR3 is TGTGCCAGCAGCCAACAGGTCCATAGCAATCAGCCCCAGCATTTT.

The DNA for the CDR3 is TGTGCCAGCAGCGAACATCCGGGACAGGGACCCAGTCGCTATGGCTACACCTTC. This codes for CASSEHPGQGPSRYGYTF. The chain combines TRBV6-4 with TRBJ1-2; 9 bases line up with TRBD1. The CDR3 consists of 18 residues. The V segment lost 6 bases and the J segment 4 bases; nucleotides outside the gene matches: 18. Per the germline V gene, CDR1 is MRHNA and CDR2 is SNTAGT.

This clone was found a few times. V usage is TRBV29-1 and J usage is TRBJ2-1; 9 bases align to TRBD2. This CDR3 has 18 amino acids. V trimming: 1 base; J trimming: 1 base; junction bases outside the gene matches: 11. The germline V gene encodes CDR1 SQVTM and CDR2 ANQGSEA. CDR3 loop: CSVEGGGSGGLSYNEQFF. The DNA for the CDR3 is TGCAGCGTTGAAGGGGGGGGTAGCGGGGGACTGTCCTACAATGAGCAGTTCTTC.

The J gene is TRBJ2-2, the V gene TRBV4-2, with a possible D match to TRBD2 (5 bases). This CDR3 is 15 amino acids long. Germline values: CDR1 LGHNA, CDR2 YNFKEQ. With 4 bases removed from V and 4 bases from J, the gap between germline ends came to 13 bases. For the CDR3, the DNA is TGTGCCAGCAGCCCTCCCCAGGAGGCCACCGGGGAGCTGTTTTTT. Translating gives CASSPPQEATGELFF.

The V gene is TRBV2, the J gene TRBJ2-2; D is possibly TRBD2 (5 bases). Germline-derived CDR1 and CDR2 are SNHLY and FYNNEI. The CDR3 contains 17 residues. V lost 5 bases to trimming and J lost 0 bases, with 16 bases between them. As DNA, the CDR3 is TGTGCCAGCAGTATAACCTCGGGGAACGCGAACACCGGGGAGCTGTTTTTT. This translates into CASSITSGNANTGELFF.

Written as DNA, the CDR3 is TGTGCCAGCATCCGGGGTTCCTACGAGCAGTACGTC. Its protein product is CASIRGSYEQYV. V gene TRBV6-5 combines with J gene TRBJ2-7; tentatively, D is TRBD2 (5 bases). Deletions cut 7 bases from V and 1 base from J, with 8 bases between. Per the germline V gene, CDR1 is MNHEY and CDR2 is SVGAGI. The CDR3 has 12 residues.

This clone was seen more than once but under ten times. The chain employs TRBV12-5 and TRBJ1-1; no definite D call. V shed 5 bases and J shed 8 bases, with 12 bases lying between them. The CDR3 covers 12 residues. CDR1 and CDR2 from the germline V gene are LGHNT and FRNRAP. CDR3 sequence: CASGGLTLEAFF. CDR3 nucleotide sequence: TGTGCTAGTGGTGGACTGACACTGGAAGCTTTCTTT.

The CDR3 sequence is CASRADRGTEKLFF. The DNA for the CDR3 is TGTGCCAGCAGAGCGGACAGGGGCACTGAAAAACTGTTTTTT. This chain joins TRBV2 and TRBJ1-4, with TRBD1 identical over 9 bases. J lost 7 bases, V lost 6 bases, and 6 bases had no gene match. The germline V gene has CDR1 SNHLY and CDR2 FYNNEI. CDR3 length: 14 amino acids.

This clone was seen more than once but under ten times. The chain has TRBV6-5 and TRBJ2-4, with D tentatively TRBD2 (7 bases). V gave up 10 bases and J gave up 3 bases, with 13 bases separating them. CDR1 is MNHEY, CDR2 SVGAGI, per germline. The CDR3 is made up of 13 amino acids. The CDR3 nucleotides read TGTGCCACGGGGGAGGGGGACAAAAACATTCAGTACTTC. Residues: CATGEGDKNIQYF.

The rearrangement joins TRBV2 to TRBJ2-3; maybe TRBD1 (6 bases). Germline V gene data show CDR1 as SNHLY and CDR2 as FYNNEI. The CDR3 consists of 18 residues. The V end was cut by 8 bases, the J end by 1 base, with 25 bases between. The CDR3 DNA reads TGTGCCAGCCAGTTTAACCCTACAGGGTTAATGGGCACAGATACGCAGTATTTT. Translating it yields CASQFNPTGLMGTDTQYF. The full variable domain, in which reference TRBV2 and TRBJ2-3 provide the parts outside the CDR3, is EPEVTQTPSHQVTQMGQEVILRCVPISNHLYFYWYRQILGQKVEFLVSFYNNEISEKSEIFDDQFSVERPDGSNFTLKIRSTKLEDSAMYFCASQFNPTGLMGTDTQYFGPGTRLTVL.

This chain uses TRBV27 with TRBJ2-7, with 9 bases matching TRBD1. The CDR3 contains 15 residues. Germline CDR1 is MNHEY and CDR2 is SMNVEV (reference sequence). V shed 5 bases and J 2 bases; nucleotides not matched to a gene: 7. The CDR3 region is CASSRGQGPTYEQYF. CDR3 DNA sequence: TGTGCCAGCAGTAGAGGACAGGGGCCCACCTACGAGCAGTACTTC.

V and J are TRBV4-1 and TRBJ2-5; perhaps TRBD2 as D (6 bases). Germline values: CDR1 MGHRA, CDR2 YSYEKL. V was cut by 3 bases and J by 5 bases, with 16 bases left in between. This CDR3 has 15 residues. The DNA of the CDR3 is TGCGCCAGCAGCCAGGAAACCGGACGGGGGGAGACCCAGTACTTC. Its translation is CASSQETGRGETQYF.

This chain joins TRBV11-2 and TRBJ2-1; TRBD2 agrees at 8 bases. The V gene end was trimmed by 7 bases and the J gene end by 4 bases; junction bases not matched to a gene: 12. The CDR3 loop spans 16 amino acids. Per the germline V gene, CDR1 is SGHAT and CDR2 is FQNNGV. The CDR3 reads CASTRSGLAAYNEQFF. The DNA for the CDR3 is TGTGCCAGCACCCGATCAGGACTAGCAGCATACAATGAGCAGTTCTTC.

The chain has TRBV7-6 and TRBJ2-1; the match to TRBD2 covers 7 bases. Germline assignment: CDR1 SGHVS and CDR2 FNYEAQ. V shed 3 bases and J 6 bases; nucleotides not matched to a gene: 17. The CDR3 has 18 amino acids. The CDR3 is CASSFLIGGGPQGNEQFF. As DNA, the CDR3 is TGTGCCAGCAGCTTTCTGATTGGCGGGGGACCCCAGGGCAATGAGCAGTTCTTC.

The genes are TRBV5-1 and TRBJ2-1; 7 positions match TRBD2. Germline V gene data show CDR1 as SGHRS and CDR2 as YFSETQ. The CDR3 covers 16 residues. V lost 0 bases and J lost 4; bases outside the gene matches: 7. CDR3 coding DNA: TGCGCCAGCAGCTTGGGCTCGGGAGGCCCGTACAATGAGCAGTTCTTC. It yields the protein CASSLGSGGPYNEQFF.

V and J are TRBV7-2 and TRBJ1-5; TRBD1 is a possible D gene (6 bases). The CDR3 contains 17 residues. V was clipped by 5 bases and J by 0 bases, with 17 bases between them. CDR1 is SGHTA, CDR2 FQGNSA, per germline. The CDR3 protein is CASSRGGGGDSNQPQHF. As DNA, the CDR3 is TGTGCCAGCAGCCGAGGTGGGGGCGGAGATAGCAATCAGCCCCAGCATTTT. Looking up the rest from reference TRBV7-2 and TRBJ1-5 gives the full variable domain: GAGVSQSPSNKVTEKGKDVELRCDPISGHTALYWYRQSLGQGLEFLIYFQGNSAPDKSGLPSDRFSAERTGGSVSTLTIQRTQQEDSAVYLCASSRGGGGDSNQPQHFGDGTRLSIL.

The chain is built from TRBV5-4 and TRBJ1-2, with 7 bases that match TRBD1. Germline CDR1 reads SGHNT; CDR2 reads YYREEE (reference sequence). The CDR3 covers 13 residues. The trim removed 3 bases at V and 6 bases at J, leaving 5 bases unmatched. The CDR3 loop reads CASSSPDRHGYTF. The CDR3 DNA is TGTGCCAGCAGCTCCCCGGACAGGCATGGCTACACCTTC. The full variable domain, its missing parts supplied by reference TRBV5-4 and TRBJ1-2, is ETGVTQSPTHLIKTRGQQVTLRCSSQSGHNTVSWYQQALGQGPQFIFQYYREEENGRGNFPPRFSGLQFPNYSSELNVNALELDDSALYLCASSSPDRHGYTFGSGTRLTVV.

This clone turned up a few times. The chain employs TRBV2 and TRBJ1-4; D is possibly TRBD1 (6 bases). CDR1 and CDR2 from the germline V gene are SNHLY and FYNNEI. The CDR3 runs to 15 residues. The ends were cut back, 4 bases at V and 7 bases at J, with 16 bases in the middle. CDR3 residues: CASSVEQGLGEKLFF. CDR3 nucleotides: TGTGCCAGCAGTGTTGAGCAGGGGCTGGGTGAAAAACTGTTTTTT.

V and J are TRBV5-6 and TRBJ1-2, with 12 nucleotides matching TRBD1. Looked up from germline, CDR1 is SGHDT and CDR2 is YYEEEE. The CDR3 runs 14 residues. J lost 8 bases, V lost 3 bases, and 5 bases had no gene match. In DNA, the CDR3 is TGTGCCAGCAGCTCGGGACAGGGGGCTTTGGGCTACACCTTC. Protein product: CASSSGQGALGYTF.